Each of the 8 T cell receptor beta chains below was sequenced from the same sample in a study of blood T cell repertoires in COVID-19 (dated by TCRdb to the early 2020s). The library was generated by the immunoSEQ multiplex PCR assay. TCRdb took over this immuneACCESS table, retaining in-frame rearrangements with V and J assigned. Such tables are incomplete; in checked studies, under half of the missing clones stem from an unresolved V gene, and the remainder is unexplained. This sample comprises around 180,000 clones, roughly 89% of them detected only once. Approximately 2.5% of the sample is in the top ten clones. Sequencing was done on a sample of PBMCs or T cells enriched from blood (not recorded which). All receptors come from a woman aged 40 to 50 with acute COVID-19.

On this clone: One end of the junction fails to match germline, which may point to a read error. V is TRBV5-1 and J is TRBJ1-2; D is possibly TRBD1 (6 bases). The CDR3 is made up of 15 amino acids. Germline CDR1 is SGHRS and CDR2 is YFSETQ. The chain's CDR3 is CATSLDRGALRGYTF. The CDR3, as DNA: TGCGCCACCAGCCTGGATCGGGGGGCACTACGTGGCTACACCTTC.

This chain uses TRBV5-6 with TRBJ1-2, with TRBD1 matching over 7 bases. The CDR3 sequence is 14 residues long. Trimming cost V 3 bases and J 4 bases; bases outside gene matches: 6. Germline CDR1 SGHDT, CDR2 YYEEEE. The CDR3 loop reads CASSSGTVFYGYTF. The DNA of the CDR3 is TGTGCCAGCAGCTCGGGGACAGTTTTCTATGGCTACACCTTC. Combining the CDR3 with reference TRBV5-6 and TRBJ1-2 gives the whole variable domain DAGVTQSPTHLIKTRGQQVTLRCSPKSGHDTVSWYQQALGQGPQFIFQYYEEEERQRGNFPDRFSGHQFPNYSSELNVNALLLGDSALYLCASSSGTVFYGYTFGSGTRLTVV.

The rearrangement joins TRBV7-8 to TRBJ2-5; D is possibly TRBD2 (6 bases). The CDR3 length is 14 residues. The germline CDR1 and CDR2 sequences are SGHVS and FQNEAQ. V gave up 2 bases and J gave up 5 bases, with 12 bases separating them. The CDR3 is CASSLRVGGETQYF. The CDR3 DNA is TGTGCCAGCAGCTTAAGGGTCGGAGGGGAGACCCAGTACTTC.

V gene TRBV19 combines with J gene TRBJ2-7; 9 bases map to TRBD2. The CDR3 is 15 residues long. CDR1 is LNHDA and CDR2 is SQIVND in the germline V gene (reference sequence). V lost 3 bases, J lost 4 bases, and 7 bases stayed unmatched. This CDR3 is CASSMIAGEAYEQYF. The CDR3 DNA is TGTGCCAGTAGTATGATAGCGGGAGAGGCATACGAGCAGTACTTC.

This clone showed up just a few times. The V gene is TRBV18, the J gene TRBJ1-1, with D possibly matching TRBD1 (5 bases). The germline gives CDR1 KGHSH, CDR2 LQKENI. The V end lost 2 bases, the J end lost 2 bases, and 12 bases lay between the germline ends. This CDR3 has 15 amino acids. CDR3 protein: CASSPFRGRNTEAFF. The CDR3 DNA is TGTGCCAGCTCACCATTCCGGGGGAGAAACACTGAAGCTTTCTTT.

The J gene is TRBJ1-5, the V gene TRBV19, with D perhaps matching TRBD1 (6 bases). With 3 bases removed from V and 4 bases from J, the gap between germline ends came to 10 bases. The CDR3 has 14 residues. Germline loops: CDR1 LNHDA, CDR2 SQIVND (reference sequence). CDR3 coding DNA: TGTGCCAGTAGTATCGGACAGAATAATCAGCCCCAGCATTTT. It codes for CASSIGQNNQPQHF.

The CDR3 DNA is TGTGCCAGCAGCTCGGGAGGCATCTACGAGCAGTACTTC. Its protein is CASSSGGIYEQYF. The V gene is TRBV5-4, the J gene TRBJ2-7; TRBD2 matches 7 bases. Germline loops: CDR1 SGHNT, CDR2 YYREEE (reference sequence). Trimming cost V 3 bases and J 3 bases; bases outside gene matches: 3. This CDR3 spans 13 amino acids.

The V and J genes are TRBV19 and TRBJ1-5; D is unresolved. This CDR3 contains 20 residues. V was shortened by 3 bases and J by 1 base, with 25 bases between the two germline ends. The germline V gene has CDR1 LNHDA and CDR2 SQIVND (reference sequence). The CDR3 loop is CASSILVGGLTLNSNQPQHF. The CDR3 bases are TGTGCCAGTAGTATTTTGGTGGGAGGTCTAACCCTGAACAGCAATCAGCCCCAGCATTTT.